This entry describes one T cell receptor beta chain. This entry comes from a study of tumour-infiltrating T cells in Burkitt lymphoma. At the level of the study: Overall and progression-free survival were predicted by productive clonality.

Here immunoSEQ multiplex PCR was the method, and the copy in TCRdb shows in-frame clones only, minus some. The table shows about 13,000 clones, with over 75% occurring only once. Trimming took 6 bases from V and 4 from J, leaving 18 bases between them. The germline gives CDR1 LNHDA, CDR2 SQIVND (reference sequence). The CDR3 is made up of 15 amino acids. This chain connects TRBV19 to TRBJ1-2, with D perhaps TRBD1 (5 bases). The sequenced sample was tumor tissue. The clonotype comes from a human donor with diffuse large B-cell lymphoma. CDR3 nucleotides: TGTGCCAGTAGCCGGGACGGGACTGACCGCTATGGCTACACCTTC. It yields the protein CASSRDGTDRYGYTF. Looking up the rest from reference TRBV19 and TRBJ1-2 gives the full variable domain: DGGITQSPKYLFRKEGQNVTLSCEQNLNHDAMYWYRQDPGQGLRLIYYSQIVNDFQKGDIAEGYSVSREKKESFPLTVTSAQKNPTAFYLCASSRDGTDRYGYTFGSGTRLTVV.